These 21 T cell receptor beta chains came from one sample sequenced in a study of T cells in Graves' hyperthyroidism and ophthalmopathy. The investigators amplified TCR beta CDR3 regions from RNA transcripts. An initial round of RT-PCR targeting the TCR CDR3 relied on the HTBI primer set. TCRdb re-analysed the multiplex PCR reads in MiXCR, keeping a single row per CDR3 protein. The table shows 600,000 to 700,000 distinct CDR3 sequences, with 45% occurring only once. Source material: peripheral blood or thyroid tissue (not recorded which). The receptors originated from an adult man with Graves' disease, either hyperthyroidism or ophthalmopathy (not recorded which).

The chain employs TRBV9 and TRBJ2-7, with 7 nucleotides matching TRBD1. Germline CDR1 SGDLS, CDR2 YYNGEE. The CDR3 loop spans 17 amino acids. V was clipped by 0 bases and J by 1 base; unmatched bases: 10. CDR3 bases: TGTGCCAGCAGCGTAGGACAGGGATTCGGCCCGTCCTACGAGCAGTACTTC. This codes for CASSVGQGFGPSYEQYF.

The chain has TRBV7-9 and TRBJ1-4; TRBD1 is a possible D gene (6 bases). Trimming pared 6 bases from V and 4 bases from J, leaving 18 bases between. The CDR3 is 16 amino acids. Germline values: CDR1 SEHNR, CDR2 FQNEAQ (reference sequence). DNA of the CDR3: TGTGCCAGCAGGATCTTAGGGGGAGGAGGTAATGAAAAACTGTTTTTT. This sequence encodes CASRILGGGGNEKLFF.

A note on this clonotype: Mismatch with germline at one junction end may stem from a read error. CDR3 in amino acids: CASSLVARDKASF. The CDR3 DNA reads as TGTGCCAGCAGCTTAGTTGCCAGGGATAAAGCTTCCTTT. J is TRBJ1-1 and V is TRBV7-9, with D maybe TRBD1 (5 bases). The CDR3 has 13 residues. Looked up from germline, CDR1 is SEHNR and CDR2 is FQNEAQ (reference sequence).

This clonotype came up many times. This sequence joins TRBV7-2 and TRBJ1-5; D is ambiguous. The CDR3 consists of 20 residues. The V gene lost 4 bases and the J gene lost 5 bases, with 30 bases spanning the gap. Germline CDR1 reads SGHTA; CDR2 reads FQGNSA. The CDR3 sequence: CASSSSRTGESEHGDQPQHF. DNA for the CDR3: TGTGCCAGCAGCTCATCCAGGACCGGGGAAAGTGAACATGGCGATCAGCCCCAGCATTTT.

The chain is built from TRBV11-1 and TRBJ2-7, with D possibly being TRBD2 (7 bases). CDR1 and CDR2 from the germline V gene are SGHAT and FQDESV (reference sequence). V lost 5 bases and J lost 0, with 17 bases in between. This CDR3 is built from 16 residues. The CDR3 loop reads CASSGVGGGSSYEQYF. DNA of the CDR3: TGTGCCAGCAGCGGTGTGGGGGGCGGGAGCTCCTACGAGCAGTACTTC.

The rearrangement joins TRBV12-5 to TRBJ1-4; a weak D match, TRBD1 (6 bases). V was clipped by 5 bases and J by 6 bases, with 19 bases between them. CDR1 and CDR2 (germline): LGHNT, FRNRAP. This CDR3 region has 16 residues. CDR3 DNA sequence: TGTGCTAGTGGTCCAGGACAGAGGGAGTCGGATGAAAAACTGTTTTTT. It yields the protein CASGPGQRESDEKLFF.

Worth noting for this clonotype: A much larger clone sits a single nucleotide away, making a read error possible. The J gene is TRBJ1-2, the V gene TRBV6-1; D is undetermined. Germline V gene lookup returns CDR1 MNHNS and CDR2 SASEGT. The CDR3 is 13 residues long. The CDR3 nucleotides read TGTGCCAGCAGCGACAACGTTAACTATGGCCACACCTTC. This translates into CASSDNVNYGHTF.

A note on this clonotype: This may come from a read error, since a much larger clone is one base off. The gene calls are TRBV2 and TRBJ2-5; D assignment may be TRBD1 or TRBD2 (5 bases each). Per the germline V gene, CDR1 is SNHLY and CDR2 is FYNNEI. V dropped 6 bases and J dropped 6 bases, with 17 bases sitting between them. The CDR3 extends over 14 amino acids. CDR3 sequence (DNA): TGTGCCAGCAGGGAGCAGCAGGGAGTGAAGACCCAGTACTTC. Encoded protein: CASREQQGVKTQYF. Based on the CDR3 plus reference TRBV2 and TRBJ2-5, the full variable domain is EPEVTQTPSHQVTQMGQEVILRCVPISNHLYFYWYRQILGQKVEFLVSFYNNEISEKSEIFDDQFSVERPDGSNFTLKIRSTKLEDSAMYFCASREQQGVKTQYFGPGTRLLVL.

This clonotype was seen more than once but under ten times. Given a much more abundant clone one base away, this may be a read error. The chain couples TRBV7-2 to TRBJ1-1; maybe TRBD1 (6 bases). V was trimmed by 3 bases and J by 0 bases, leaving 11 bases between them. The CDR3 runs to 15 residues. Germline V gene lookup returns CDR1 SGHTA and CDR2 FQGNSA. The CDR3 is CASSLTGDMNTEAFF. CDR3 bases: TGTGCCAGCAGCTTGACAGGAGACATGAACACTGAAGCTTTCTTT.

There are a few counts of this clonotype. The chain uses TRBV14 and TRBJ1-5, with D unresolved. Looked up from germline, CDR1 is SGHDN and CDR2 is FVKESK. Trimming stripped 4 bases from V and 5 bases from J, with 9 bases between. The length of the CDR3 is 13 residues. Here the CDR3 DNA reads TGTGCCAGCAGCCCTGAAGGTTATCAGCCCCAGCATTTT. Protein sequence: CASSPEGYQPQHF.

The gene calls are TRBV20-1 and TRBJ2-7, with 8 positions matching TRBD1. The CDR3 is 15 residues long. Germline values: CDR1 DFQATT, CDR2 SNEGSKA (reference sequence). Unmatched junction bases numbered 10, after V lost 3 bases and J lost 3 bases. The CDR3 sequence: CSARPGTGSNYEQYF. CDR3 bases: TGCAGTGCTAGGCCCGGGACAGGATCTAACTACGAGCAGTACTTC.

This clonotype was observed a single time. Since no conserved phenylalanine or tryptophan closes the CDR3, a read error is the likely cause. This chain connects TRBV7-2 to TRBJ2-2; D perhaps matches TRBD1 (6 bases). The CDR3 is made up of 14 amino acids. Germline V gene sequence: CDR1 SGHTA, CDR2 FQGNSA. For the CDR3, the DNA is TGTGCCAGCAGGAGCCCAGGGGCGCACGGGCAGCTGTTTTAT. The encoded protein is CASRSPGAHGQLFY.

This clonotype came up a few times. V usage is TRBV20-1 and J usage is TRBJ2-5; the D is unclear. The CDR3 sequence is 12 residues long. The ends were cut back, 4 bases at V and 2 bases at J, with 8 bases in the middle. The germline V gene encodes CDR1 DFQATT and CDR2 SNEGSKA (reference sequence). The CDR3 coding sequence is TGCAGTGCTACGGACCGTCAAGAGACCCAGTACTTC. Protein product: CSATDRQETQYF.

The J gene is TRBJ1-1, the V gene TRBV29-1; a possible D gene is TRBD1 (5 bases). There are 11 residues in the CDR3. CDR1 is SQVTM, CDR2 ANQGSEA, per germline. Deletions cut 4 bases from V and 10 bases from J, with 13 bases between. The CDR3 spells CSVVHRDGAFF. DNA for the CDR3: TGCAGCGTTGTTCACCGGGACGGAGCTTTCTTT. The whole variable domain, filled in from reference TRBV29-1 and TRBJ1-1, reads SAVISQKPSRDICQRGTSLTIQCQVDSQVTMMFWYRQQPGQSLTLIATANQGSEATYESGFVIDKFPISRPNLTFSTLTVSNMSPEDSSIYLCSVVHRDGAFFGQGTRLTVV.

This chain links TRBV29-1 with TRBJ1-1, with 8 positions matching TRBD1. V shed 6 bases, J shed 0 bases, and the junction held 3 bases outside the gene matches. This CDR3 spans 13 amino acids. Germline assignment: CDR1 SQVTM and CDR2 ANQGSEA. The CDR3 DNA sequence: TGCAGCGTGGACAGGGAGATGAACACTGAAGCTTTCTTT. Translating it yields CSVDREMNTEAFF.

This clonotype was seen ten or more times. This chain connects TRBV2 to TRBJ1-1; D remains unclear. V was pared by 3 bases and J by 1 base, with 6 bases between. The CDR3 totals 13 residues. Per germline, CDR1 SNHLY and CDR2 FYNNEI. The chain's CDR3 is CASSDWGNTEAFF. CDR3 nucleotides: TGTGCCAGCAGTGATTGGGGGAACACTGAAGCTTTCTTT.

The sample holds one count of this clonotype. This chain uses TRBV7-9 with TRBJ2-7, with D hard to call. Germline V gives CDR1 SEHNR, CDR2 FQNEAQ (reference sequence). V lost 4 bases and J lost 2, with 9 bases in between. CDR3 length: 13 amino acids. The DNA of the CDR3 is TGTGCCAGCAGCTCGGACGGAACCTACGAGCAGTACTTC. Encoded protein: CASSSDGTYEQYF.

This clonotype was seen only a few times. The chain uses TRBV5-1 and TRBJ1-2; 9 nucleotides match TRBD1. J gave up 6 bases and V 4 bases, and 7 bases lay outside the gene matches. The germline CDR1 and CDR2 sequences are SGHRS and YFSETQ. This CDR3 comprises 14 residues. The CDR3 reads CASSPGTGRDGYTF. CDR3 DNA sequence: TGCGCCAGCAGCCCCGGGACAGGGAGAGATGGCTACACCTTC.

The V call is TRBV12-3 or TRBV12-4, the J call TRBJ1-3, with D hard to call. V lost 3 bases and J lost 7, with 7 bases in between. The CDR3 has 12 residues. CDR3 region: CASSLSVNTIYF. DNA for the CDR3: TGTGCCAGCAGTTTGTCAGTGAACACCATATATTTT.

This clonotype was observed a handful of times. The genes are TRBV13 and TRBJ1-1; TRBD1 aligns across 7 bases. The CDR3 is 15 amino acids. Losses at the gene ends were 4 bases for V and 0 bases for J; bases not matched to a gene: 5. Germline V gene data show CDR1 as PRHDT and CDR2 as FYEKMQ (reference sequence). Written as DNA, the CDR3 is TGTGCCAGCAGCTCGTGGACAGGAGTGAACACTGAAGCTTTCTTT. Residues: CASSSWTGVNTEAFF.

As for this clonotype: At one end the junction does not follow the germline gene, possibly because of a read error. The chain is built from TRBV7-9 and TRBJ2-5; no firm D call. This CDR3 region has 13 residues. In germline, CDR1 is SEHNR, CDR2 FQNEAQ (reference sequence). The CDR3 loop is CASSQNSQGTQYF. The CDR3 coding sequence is TGTGCCAGCAGCCAAAACAGCCAAGGGACCCAGTACTTC.